This record covers a single TCR beta chain. There are 13 residues in the CDR3. Between the trimmed V and J ends, which lost 6 bases and 1 base, there was a span of 8 bases. Looked up from germline, CDR1 is MDHEN and CDR2 is SYDVKM. The data are from a study of shared clonotypes between healthy human individuals. In the original analysis: Without quality scores, immunoSEQ junctional reads could not be filtered like full-length reads. Data came from immunoSEQ multiplex PCR; TCRdb stores just in-frame clones and leaves some out. V, J and clone size reflect that table, while D and trimming were determined from the DNA. The data hold a few hundred thousand clones, with around 96% observed a single time.

Sequenced material: memory CD8+ T cells sorted from blood. The subset here: CD45RO+ cells pooled with CCR7-negative TemRA cells. This TCR derives from a young man in good health. The chain recombines TRBV28 with TRBJ2-3; D call uncertain. The CDR3 coding sequence is TGTGCCAGCAGATTACGGGGCACAGATACGCAGTATTTT. Translating it yields CASRLRGTDTQYF.